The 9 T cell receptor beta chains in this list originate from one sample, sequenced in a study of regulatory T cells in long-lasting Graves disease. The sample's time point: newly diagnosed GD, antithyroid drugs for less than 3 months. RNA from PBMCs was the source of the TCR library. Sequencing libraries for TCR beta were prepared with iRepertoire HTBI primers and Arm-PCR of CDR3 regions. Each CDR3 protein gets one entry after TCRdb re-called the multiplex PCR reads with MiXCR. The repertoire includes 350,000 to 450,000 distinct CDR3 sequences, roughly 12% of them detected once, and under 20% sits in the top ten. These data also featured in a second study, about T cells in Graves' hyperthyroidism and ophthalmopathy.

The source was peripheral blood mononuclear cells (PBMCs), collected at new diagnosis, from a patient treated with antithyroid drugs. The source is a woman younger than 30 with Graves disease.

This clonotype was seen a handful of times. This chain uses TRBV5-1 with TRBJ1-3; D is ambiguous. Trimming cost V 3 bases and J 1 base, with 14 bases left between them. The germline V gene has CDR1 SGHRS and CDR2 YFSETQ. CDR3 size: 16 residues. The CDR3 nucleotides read TGCGCCAGCAGCTCTGGGAGCACGGAATCTGGAAACACCATATATTTT. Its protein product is CASSSGSTESGNTIYF.

For the CDR3, the DNA is TGTGCCAGTAGTAGCTACGGGACTACCACATCGGAGCAGTTCTTC. Protein sequence: CASSSYGTTTSEQFF. The chain combines TRBV19 with TRBJ2-1, with 7 bases aligning to TRBD2. Germline CDR1 is LNHDA and CDR2 is SQIVND (reference sequence). The CDR3 loop spans 15 amino acids. Trimming took 4 bases from V and 10 from J; bases not matched to a gene: 13.

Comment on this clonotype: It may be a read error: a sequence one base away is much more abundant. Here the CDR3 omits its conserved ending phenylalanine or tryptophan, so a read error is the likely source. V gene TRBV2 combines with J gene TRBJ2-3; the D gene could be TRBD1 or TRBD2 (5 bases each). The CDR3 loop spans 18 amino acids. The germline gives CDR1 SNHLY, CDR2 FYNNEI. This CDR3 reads CASSLVLSGTESTDTQYL. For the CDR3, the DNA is TGCGCCAGCAGCCTCGTCCTTTCGGGGACGGAGTCCACAGATACGCAGTATCTT.

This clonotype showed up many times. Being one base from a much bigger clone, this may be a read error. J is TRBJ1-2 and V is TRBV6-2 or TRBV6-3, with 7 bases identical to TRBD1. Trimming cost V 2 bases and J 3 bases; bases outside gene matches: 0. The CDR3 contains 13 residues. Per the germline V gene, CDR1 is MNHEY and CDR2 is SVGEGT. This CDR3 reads CASSYGTDYGYTF. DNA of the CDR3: TGTGCCAGCAGTTACGGGACAGACTATGGCTACACCTTC.

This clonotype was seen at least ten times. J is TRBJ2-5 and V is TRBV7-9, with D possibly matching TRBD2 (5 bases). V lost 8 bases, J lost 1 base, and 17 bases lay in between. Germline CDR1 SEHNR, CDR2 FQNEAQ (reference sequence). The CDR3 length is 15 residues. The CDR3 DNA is TGTGCCAGCGGACTCACATGGGCTAGCCAAGAGACCCAGTACTTC. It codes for CASGLTWASQETQYF.

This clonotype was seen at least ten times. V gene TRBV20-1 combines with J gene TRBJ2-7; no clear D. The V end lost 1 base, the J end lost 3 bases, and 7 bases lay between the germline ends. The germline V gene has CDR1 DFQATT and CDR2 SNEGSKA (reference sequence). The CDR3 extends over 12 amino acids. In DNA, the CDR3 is TGCAGTGCTAGAGGAACAAGCTACGAGCAGTACTTC. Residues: CSARGTSYEQYF.

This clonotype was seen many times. The CDR3 loop is CASSTRTGSNEQFF. In DNA form, the CDR3 reads TGTGCCAGCTCGACTCGGACAGGGAGCAATGAGCAGTTCTTC. The rearrangement links TRBV27 to TRBJ2-1, with 8 nucleotides matching TRBD1. The CDR3 spans 14 residues. The junction had 9 bases not matched to a gene; V was cut back by 8 bases and J by 6 bases. Germline CDR1 MNHEY, CDR2 SMNVEV (reference sequence).

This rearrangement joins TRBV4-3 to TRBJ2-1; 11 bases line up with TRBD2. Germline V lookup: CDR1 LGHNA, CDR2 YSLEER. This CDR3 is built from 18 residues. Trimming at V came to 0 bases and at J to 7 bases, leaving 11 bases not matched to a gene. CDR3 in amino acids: CASSQEGPGTSGRNEQFF. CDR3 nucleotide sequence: TGCGCCAGCAGCCAAGAGGGCCCCGGGACTAGCGGTAGAAATGAGCAGTTCTTC.

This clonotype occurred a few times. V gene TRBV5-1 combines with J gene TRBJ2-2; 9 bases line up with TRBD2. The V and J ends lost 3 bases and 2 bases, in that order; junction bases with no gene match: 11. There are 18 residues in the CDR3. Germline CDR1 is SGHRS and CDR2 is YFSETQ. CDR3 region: CASSSRGRAHENTGELFF. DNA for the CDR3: TGCGCCAGCAGCTCTCGCGGGAGGGCCCACGAAAACACCGGGGAGCTGTTTTTT.